These 31 T cell receptor beta chains were all obtained from the same sample, sequenced in a study of chemoradiotherapy in HPV16-positive cancers. TCRdb keeps only in-frame clones here, not all; method: immunoSEQ multiplex PCR. The sample has under 6,000 clones, approximately 80% seen once. Specimen: tumor tissue, collected from a patient who underwent chemoradiotherapy. These receptors came from a human donor with HPV-associated anogenital cancer.

The J gene is TRBJ2-7, the V gene TRBV7-9; possibly TRBD1 or TRBD2 for D (5 bases each). CDR1 and CDR2 (germline): SEHNR, FQNEAQ (reference sequence). V was cut by 3 bases and J by 6 bases, with 12 bases left in between. The CDR3 spans 13 residues. The CDR3 sequence: CASSLGAGSEQYF. The CDR3 bases are TGTGCCAGCAGCTTGGGAGCAGGGTCCGAGCAGTACTTC.

This rearrangement joins TRBV19 to TRBJ2-3; TRBD2 might be the D (6 bases). The germline CDR1 and CDR2 sequences are LNHDA and SQIVND (reference sequence). Deletions cut 3 bases from V and 6 bases from J, with 13 bases between. CDR3 length: 14 residues. CDR3: CASSIMWGEDTQYF. As DNA, the CDR3 is TGTGCCAGTAGTATTATGTGGGGGGAGGATACGCAGTATTTT.

The chain is built from TRBV29-1 and TRBJ2-7; the match to TRBD1 covers 9 bases. Looked up from germline, CDR1 is SQVTM and CDR2 is ANQGSEA. With V trimmed by 6 bases and J by 4 bases, 7 bases remained unmatched. The CDR3 covers 13 residues. DNA of the CDR3: TGCAGCGTGGAAACGGGACAGGGTTACGAGCAGTACTTC. Its protein is CSVETGQGYEQYF.

The CDR3 DNA sequence: TGTGCCAGCAGCGAGACAGGGGGAGGGGAAAAACTGTTTTTT. It is translated as CASSETGGGEKLFF. The chain has TRBV9 and TRBJ1-4; 9 bases are shared with TRBD1. CDR1 and CDR2 (germline): SGDLS, YYNGEE. J gave up 8 bases and V 3 bases, and 5 bases lay outside the gene matches. The length of the CDR3 is 14 residues.

This clone was detected a few times. The chain recombines TRBV7-2 with TRBJ1-2; D may be TRBD1 (5 bases). This CDR3 comprises 14 residues. Germline V gene sequence: CDR1 SGHTA, CDR2 FQGNSA. V was shortened by 5 bases and J by 7 bases, with 17 bases between the two germline ends. CDR3 residues: CASSQWGLGSGYTF. As DNA, the CDR3 is TGTGCCAGCAGCCAATGGGGGTTGGGAAGTGGCTACACCTTC.

This clone was seen only a few times. This chain links TRBV11-2 with TRBJ2-7, with 8 bases identical to TRBD2. The germline V gene encodes CDR1 SGHAT and CDR2 FQNNGV. The CDR3 sequence is 15 residues long. V shed 1 base, J shed 7 bases, and the junction held 9 bases outside the gene matches. The CDR3 bases are TGTGCCAGCAGCTTAGGGCAGGGAATAGCGGGGGAGCAGTACTTC. Its translation: CASSLGQGIAGEQYF. Variable domain in full (rest from reference TRBV11-2 and TRBJ2-7): EAGVAQSPRYKIIEKRQSVAFWCNPISGHATLYWYQQILGQGPKLLIQFQNNGVVDDSQLPKDRFSAERLKGVDSTLKIQPAKLEDSAVYLCASSLGQGIAGEQYFGPGTRLTVT.

The V and J genes are TRBV6-5 and TRBJ2-3; 11 bases fit TRBD2. Germline V gives CDR1 MNHEY, CDR2 SVGAGI. V shed 6 bases, J shed 6 bases, and the junction held 5 bases outside the gene matches. The CDR3 is made up of 14 amino acids. The CDR3 DNA is TGTGCCAGCAGACCCCCTAGCGGGGGGGATACGCAGTATTTT. Translating it yields CASRPPSGGDTQYF.

A note on this clone: Other DNA variants within this sample encode the same CDR3. The rearrangement joins TRBV6-5 to TRBJ2-2, with D perhaps matching TRBD1 (5 bases). Trimming left V 3 bases short and J 4 bases short, with 9 bases between. Germline lookup yields CDR1 MNHEY and CDR2 SVGAGI. This CDR3 has 14 residues. CDR3 in DNA: TGTGCCAGCAGTTATGACAGTGGCACCGGGGAGCTGTTTTTT. Protein: CASSYDSGTGELFF.

The V and J genes are TRBV15 and TRBJ1-1; 7 nucleotides match TRBD1. The CDR3 consists of 15 residues. The V and J ends lost 5 bases and 3 bases, in that order; junction bases with no gene match: 9. The V gene's germline CDR1 is LNHNV and CDR2 YYDKDF (reference sequence). The CDR3 DNA reads TGTGCCACCAGCTCGTACAGGGGAACGCACACTGAAGCTTTCTTT. Encoded protein: CATSSYRGTHTEAFF.

The chain links TRBV19 to TRBJ1-3, with a tentative D call TRBD1 (5 bases). This CDR3 has 15 amino acids. Germline loops: CDR1 LNHDA, CDR2 SQIVND (reference sequence). Trimming took off 7 bases at V and 0 bases at J, with 13 bases between the two ends. The CDR3 region is CASNPTDSSGNTIYF. As DNA, the CDR3 is TGTGCCAGTAACCCCACAGACAGCTCTGGAAACACCATATATTTT.

The chain is built from TRBV5-1 and TRBJ2-3; possible D gene TRBD1, 5 bases. The CDR3 runs to 14 residues. Germline loops: CDR1 SGHRS, CDR2 YFSETQ. Deletions cut 0 bases from V and 1 base from J, with 6 bases between. This CDR3 reads CASSLVRGTDTQYF. Written as DNA, the CDR3 is TGCGCCAGCAGCTTGGTCAGGGGCACAGATACGCAGTATTTT.

V usage is TRBV4-1 and J usage is TRBJ2-7; D remains unclear. This CDR3 is built from 15 residues. V shed 1 base and J shed 0 bases, with 10 bases lying between them. CDR1 is MGHRA and CDR2 is YSYEKL in the germline V gene. The CDR3 sequence is CASSQGYLSSYEQYF. The CDR3 nucleotides are TGCGCCAGCAGCCAAGGCTATTTAAGCTCCTACGAGCAGTACTTC.

The chain combines TRBV9 with TRBJ2-3; D is perhaps TRBD2 (6 bases). V lost 0 bases and J 6 bases, leaving 11 bases between the germline ends. CDR1 and CDR2 from the germline V gene are SGDLS and YYNGEE. This CDR3 spans 14 amino acids. The CDR3 DNA is TGTGCCAGCAGCGTAGCGGGAGAAGGTGATACGCAGTATTTT. Its protein product is CASSVAGEGDTQYF. Supplemented by reference TRBV9 and TRBJ2-3, the full variable domain reads DSGVTQTPKHLITATGQRVTLRCSPRSGDLSVYWYQQSLDQGLQFLIQYYNGEERAKGNILERFSAQQFPDLHSELNLSSLELGDSALYFCASSVAGEGDTQYFGPGTRLTVL.

CDR3 in amino acids: CASSYSDRGGEKLFF. Here the CDR3 DNA reads TGTGCCAGCAGTTACTCCGACAGGGGAGGAGAAAAACTGTTTTTT. This chain joins TRBV6-5 and TRBJ1-4, with 8 bases identical to TRBD1. The CDR3 is 15 amino acids. The ends lost 0 bases at V and 8 bases at J; junction bases unmatched: 5. The germline gives CDR1 MNHEY, CDR2 SVGAGI.

The V and J genes are TRBV6-1 and TRBJ2-7; tentative D call: TRBD1 (6 bases). There are 12 residues in the CDR3. Trimming took 9 bases from V and 3 from J, leaving 12 bases between them. Germline V CDR1 and CDR2: MNHNS, SASEGT. DNA of the CDR3: TGTGCCAGTTACCAGGGGCTCTACGAGCAGTACTTC. Translating gives CASYQGLYEQYF.

In its sample, this clone is large. This chain connects TRBV6-1 to TRBJ1-3; D may be TRBD1 (5 bases). Looked up from germline, CDR1 is MNHNS and CDR2 is SASEGT. V gave up 2 bases and J gave up 7 bases, with 15 bases separating them. This CDR3 is 15 amino acids long. CDR3 loop: CASSEWGREGNTIYF. The CDR3 region has the DNA TGTGCCAGCAGTGAATGGGGGAGGGAGGGGAACACCATATATTTT.

This clone was seen a single time. The rearrangement links TRBV10-1 to TRBJ2-3; tentatively, D is TRBD2 (6 bases). The CDR3 totals 15 residues. The germline CDR1 and CDR2 sequences are WNHNN and SYGVQD (reference sequence). Between the trimmed V and J ends, which lost 4 bases and 0 bases, there was a span of 11 bases. DNA for the CDR3: TGCGCCAGCAGTGCGGGAGAACCTAGCACAGATACGCAGTATTTT. As protein: CASSAGEPSTDTQYF.

The chain recombines TRBV30 with TRBJ2-1, with D possibly matching TRBD2 (6 bases). CDR3 size: 15 residues. V was pared by 0 bases and J by 6 bases, with 15 bases between. Germline V gives CDR1 GTSNPN, CDR2 SVGIG (reference sequence). CDR3 DNA: TGTGCCTGGAGTGTACCGCGGGACCCGCTCAATGAGCAGTTCTTC. Its protein is CAWSVPRDPLNEQFF.

The chain combines TRBV5-1 with TRBJ1-6; a weak D match, TRBD1 (5 bases). Germline V gene lookup returns CDR1 SGHRS and CDR2 YFSETQ. This CDR3 is 13 amino acids long. The V gene lost 7 bases and the J gene lost 8 bases, with 13 bases spanning the gap. The CDR3 DNA reads TGCGCCAGCGGGGGGGGTATAGATTCACCCCTCCACTTT. Its protein is CASGGGIDSPLHF. The full variable domain, with the rest looked up from reference TRBV5-1 and TRBJ1-6, is KAGVTQTPRYLIKTRGQQVTLSCSPISGHRSVSWYQQTPGQGLQFLFEYFSETQRNKGNFPGRFSGRQFSNSRSEMNVSTLELGDSALYLCASGGGIDSPLHFGNGTRLTVT.

The genes are TRBV15 and TRBJ2-1; TRBD2 agrees at 9 bases. J lost 4 bases, V lost 5 bases, and 6 bases had no gene match. The CDR3 consists of 15 residues. Germline V gives CDR1 LNHNV, CDR2 YYDKDF (reference sequence). This chain's CDR3 is CATSLAGGGYNEQFF. The CDR3, as DNA: TGTGCCACCAGCCTTGCGGGAGGGGGTTACAATGAGCAGTTCTTC.

The V call is TRBV27, the J call TRBJ2-3, with TRBD2 matching over 9 bases. The CDR3 loop spans 17 amino acids. J was trimmed by 2 bases and V by 6 bases; bases with no gene match: 12. Germline loops: CDR1 MNHEY, CDR2 SMNVEV (reference sequence). The CDR3 is CASSSTSGSAPTDTQYF. In DNA form, the CDR3 reads TGTGCCAGCAGCTCTACTAGCGGGTCGGCCCCCACAGATACGCAGTATTTT.

V and J are TRBV7-2 and TRBJ1-2; D ambiguous. Looked up from germline, CDR1 is SGHTA and CDR2 is FQGNSA. V gave up 2 bases and J gave up 4 bases, with 14 bases separating them. CDR3 length: 15 residues. The CDR3, as DNA: TGTGCCAGCAGCTTATTAGCCGGGCAGCTCTATGGCTACACCTTC. Encoded protein: CASSLLAGQLYGYTF.

CDR3 protein: CASSPDRGGEQYF. The CDR3 DNA is TGTGCCAGCAGCCCCGACAGGGGCGGGGAGCAGTACTTC. The chain combines TRBV7-9 with TRBJ2-7; 8 positions match TRBD1. Germline-derived CDR1 and CDR2 are SEHNR and FQNEAQ (reference sequence). J was trimmed by 7 bases and V by 5 bases; bases with no gene match: 7. The CDR3 length is 13 residues.

The chain links TRBV7-8 to TRBJ2-6; TRBD1 is a possible D gene (6 bases). The CDR3 totals 16 residues. The ends were cut back, 4 bases at V and 1 base at J, with 11 bases in the middle. The germline V gene has CDR1 SGHVS and CDR2 FQNEAQ. CDR3 sequence: CASSSPDRSGANVLTF. CDR3 bases: TGTGCCAGCAGCTCCCCGGACAGATCTGGGGCCAACGTCCTGACTTTC.

This chain joins TRBV14 and TRBJ1-5, with D maybe TRBD1 (6 bases). The CDR3 is 14 residues long. Germline assignment: CDR1 SGHDN and CDR2 FVKESK. V was cut by 4 bases and J by 4 bases, with 11 bases left in between. The CDR3 nucleotides are TGTGCCAGCAGCCCCAGGGGTCAGAATCAGCCCCAGCATTTT. Its translation: CASSPRGQNQPQHF.

This clone is categorized as medium-sized. The chain employs TRBV19 and TRBJ2-7; D not certain. The ends were cut back, 2 bases at V and 6 bases at J, with 11 bases in the middle. CDR1 is LNHDA, CDR2 SQIVND, per germline (reference sequence). This CDR3 comprises 13 residues. The CDR3 loop reads CASSIRSSTEQYF. CDR3 nucleotide sequence: TGTGCCAGTAGTATACGCTCCTCCACCGAGCAGTACTTC.

This chain uses TRBV5-1 with TRBJ1-4; D is perhaps TRBD1 (5 bases). Trimming removed 2 bases from V and 3 bases from J, with 8 bases in between. Germline-derived CDR1 and CDR2 are SGHRS and YFSETQ. This CDR3 spans 14 amino acids. For the CDR3, the DNA is TGCGCCAGCAGCTTCGGGGGGTCTAATGAAAAACTGTTTTTT. It encodes CASSFGGSNEKLFF.

The chain employs TRBV7-9 and TRBJ1-6; D gene ambiguous. CDR1 and CDR2 from the germline V gene are SEHNR and FQNEAQ (reference sequence). CDR3 length equals 12 residues. The ends were cut back, 5 bases at V and 13 bases at J, with 12 bases in the middle. The CDR3 is CASSPQGSPLHF. The DNA of the CDR3 is TGTGCCAGCAGCCCCCAAGGTTCGCCCCTCCACTTT.

This rearrangement joins TRBV5-4 to TRBJ2-3, with D uncertain. This CDR3 is built from 14 residues. Germline-derived CDR1 and CDR2 are SGHNT and YYREEE (reference sequence). V lost 3 bases and J 0 bases, leaving 8 bases between the germline ends. CDR3 DNA: TGTGCCAGCAGCTCCGAGAGTAGCACAGATACGCAGTATTTT. Amino acid sequence: CASSSESSTDTQYF.

This clone was found a few times. Germline and junction disagree at one end, which may indicate a read error. J is TRBJ2-1 and V is TRBV6-1, with 12 nucleotides matching TRBD2. This CDR3 has 15 residues. Germline V gene sequence: CDR1 MNHNS, CDR2 SASEGT. The CDR3 DNA follows: TGTGCCAGCAGAGAAGGACTAGCGGGGAGGAATGAGCAGTTCTTC. Protein: CASREGLAGRNEQFF.

The chain links TRBV6-1 to TRBJ2-2; a possible D gene is TRBD1 (5 bases). Germline-derived CDR1 and CDR2 are MNHNS and SASEGT. CDR3 length: 16 amino acids. The V end lost 2 bases, the J end lost 0 bases, and 10 bases lay between the germline ends. The CDR3, as DNA: TGTGCCAGCAGTGAATGGCAGGGCTCGAACACCGGGGAGCTGTTTTTT. It is translated as CASSEWQGSNTGELFF.